The 25 T cell receptor beta chains below all came from one sample that was sequenced in a study of cytomegalovirus exposure and HLA in healthy donors. Using immunoSEQ multiplex PCR, the repertoire was profiled, and TCRdb retains in-frame clones only, with some absent. The sample lists around 93,000 clones; about 85% were seen once. Input material: PBMCs. The receptors derive from a man aged 18 to 30 in good health and CMV-seropositive.

V gene TRBV18 combines with J gene TRBJ2-3, with 7 bases matching TRBD2. The CDR3 loop spans 16 amino acids. V lost 2 bases to trimming and J lost 4 bases; unmatched junction nucleotides: 9. Germline V lookup: CDR1 KGHSH, CDR2 LQKENI. CDR3 nucleotides: TGTGCCAGCTCACCATCCGAAACTAGCGTATCAGATACGCAGTATTTT. Translated, it gives CASSPSETSVSDTQYF.

This clone was counted a few times. The chain couples TRBV19 to TRBJ2-1; tentatively, D is TRBD2 (6 bases). The germline CDR1 and CDR2 sequences are LNHDA and SQIVND (reference sequence). This CDR3 region has 13 residues. V lost 3 bases and J lost 6, with 9 bases in between. The CDR3 DNA is TGTGCCAGTAGTATCACGACTAGCAATGAGCAGTTCTTC. It encodes CASSITTSNEQFF.

This sequence joins TRBV4-1 and TRBJ2-6; tentatively, D is TRBD2 (7 bases). Germline CDR1 is MGHRA and CDR2 is YSYEKL. Trimming took 0 bases from V and 4 from J, leaving 13 bases between them. The CDR3 consists of 17 residues. CDR3 in DNA: TGCGCCAGCAGCCAAGAGCAGGGGAGGGACGGGGCCAACGTCCTGACTTTC. Its protein product is CASSQEQGRDGANVLTF.

The table lists this clone with a few counts. The rearrangement uses TRBV6-5 and TRBJ2-7; perhaps TRBD1 as D (5 bases). Germline CDR1 MNHEY, CDR2 SVGAGI. The V and J ends lost 6 bases and 3 bases respectively, with 9 bases between them. CDR3 length: 12 residues. CDR3 residues: CASRSQVYEQYF. The CDR3 nucleotides read TGTGCCAGCAGGTCACAGGTCTACGAGCAGTACTTC.

The rearrangement links TRBV6-4 to TRBJ2-1, with D hard to call. The V gene lost 3 bases and the J gene lost 2 bases, with 5 bases spanning the gap. The CDR3 extends over 13 amino acids. Germline V gives CDR1 MRHNA, CDR2 SNTAGT. The CDR3 loop reads CASSEDTYNEQFF. Here the CDR3 DNA reads TGTGCCAGCAGTGAAGACACCTACAATGAGCAGTTCTTC.

This clone was seen once. V usage is TRBV27 and J usage is TRBJ2-2; 14 nucleotides match TRBD2. Germline-derived CDR1 and CDR2 are MNHEY and SMNVEV (reference sequence). V trimming: 4 bases; J trimming: 6 bases; junction bases outside the gene matches: 13. This CDR3 is 19 amino acids long. The CDR3, as DNA: TGTGCCAGCAGTTCCTCGACCGGGACTAGCGGGAGTCTCGCCGGGGAGCTGTTTTTT. Translation: CASSSSTGTSGSLAGELFF.

The sample holds one count of this clone. This chain links TRBV5-4 with TRBJ2-1; 13 bases align to TRBD2. J lost 7 bases, V lost 4 bases, and 5 bases had no gene match. Germline V CDR1 and CDR2: SGHNT, YYREEE (reference sequence). The CDR3 loop spans 15 amino acids. CDR3 residues: CASSPGLAGVNEQFF. The CDR3 DNA follows: TGTGCCAGCAGCCCCGGACTAGCGGGAGTAAATGAGCAGTTCTTC.

The chain joins TRBV13 to TRBJ1-2; no reliable D call. Germline V gives CDR1 PRHDT, CDR2 FYEKMQ (reference sequence). The CDR3 consists of 15 residues. V was shortened by 3 bases and J by 8 bases, with 19 bases between the two germline ends. The chain's CDR3 is CASSFGGEGAVGYTF. CDR3 sequence (DNA): TGTGCCAGCAGCTTCGGTGGGGAGGGTGCCGTGGGCTACACCTTC.

The chain recombines TRBV5-6 with TRBJ1-3; no definite D call. Germline loops: CDR1 SGHDT, CDR2 YYEEEE. V dropped 6 bases and J dropped 1 base, with 8 bases sitting between them. The CDR3 runs to 13 residues. The CDR3 bases are TGTGCCAGCACCCGCGGTTCTGGAAACACCATATATTTT. Translation: CASTRGSGNTIYF. The whole variable domain, remainder taken from reference TRBV5-6 and TRBJ1-3, is DAGVTQSPTHLIKTRGQQVTLRCSPKSGHDTVSWYQQALGQGPQFIFQYYEEEERQRGNFPDRFSGHQFPNYSSELNVNALLLGDSALYLCASTRGSGNTIYFGEGSWLTVV.

The chain links TRBV7-2 to TRBJ2-3; 7 positions match TRBD1. The CDR3 is 14 residues long. V shed 5 bases, J shed 10 bases, and the junction held 12 bases outside the gene matches. The germline gives CDR1 SGHTA, CDR2 FQGNSA. As DNA, the CDR3 is TGTGCCAGCAGCCCCGGGACAGCACAAAGGGCGCAGTATTTT. It codes for CASSPGTAQRAQYF.

The rearrangement joins TRBV5-1 to TRBJ2-7; the D gene is possibly TRBD1 (6 bases). There are 13 residues in the CDR3. V lost 3 bases, J lost 2 bases, and 9 bases lay in between. Germline loops: CDR1 SGHRS, CDR2 YFSETQ. The CDR3 DNA follows: TGCGCCAGCAGCTCGGGACAAACCTACGAGCAGTACTTC. Its protein product is CASSSGQTYEQYF. The full variable domain, rest sourced from reference TRBV5-1 and TRBJ2-7, is KAGVTQTPRYLIKTRGQQVTLSCSPISGHRSVSWYQQTPGQGLQFLFEYFSETQRNKGNFPGRFSGRQFSNSRSEMNVSTLELGDSALYLCASSSGQTYEQYFGPGTRLTVT.

There are a few counts of this clone. The CDR3 sequence: CASSAQGQGLGQPQHF. The CDR3, as DNA: TGTGCCAGTAGTGCCCAGGGACAGGGACTGGGGCAGCCCCAGCATTTT. The chain uses TRBV19 and TRBJ1-5; 9 bases are a match to TRBD1. CDR3 length: 16 amino acids. V shed 5 bases, J shed 7 bases, and the junction held 12 bases outside the gene matches. Germline lookup yields CDR1 LNHDA and CDR2 SQIVND (reference sequence).

This clone was seen once. The chain links TRBV9 to TRBJ2-1, with 8 bases that match TRBD2. V lost 0 bases to trimming and J lost 5 bases; unmatched junction nucleotides: 4. Germline assignment: CDR1 SGDLS and CDR2 YYNGEE. This CDR3 is built from 15 residues. CDR3 sequence reads: CASSVAGGPHNEQFF. Here the CDR3 DNA reads TGTGCCAGCAGCGTAGCGGGAGGGCCCCACAATGAGCAGTTCTTC. Supplemented by reference TRBV9 and TRBJ2-1, the full variable domain reads DSGVTQTPKHLITATGQRVTLRCSPRSGDLSVYWYQQSLDQGLQFLIQYYNGEERAKGNILERFSAQQFPDLHSELNLSSLELGDSALYFCASSVAGGPHNEQFFGPGTRLTVL.

V usage is TRBV28 and J usage is TRBJ2-7; the match to TRBD1 covers 8 bases. Trimming removed 2 bases from V and 1 base from J; junction bases left unmatched: 7. Per germline, CDR1 MDHEN and CDR2 SYDVKM. There are 16 residues in the CDR3. CDR3 residues: CASSLRQGALSYEQYV. In nucleotides, the CDR3 is TGTGCCAGCAGTTTAAGGCAGGGGGCATTGTCCTACGAGCAGTACGTC.

The V and J genes are TRBV7-9 and TRBJ2-5; no reliable D call. CDR1 is SEHNR, CDR2 FQNEAQ, per germline (reference sequence). V was cut by 2 bases and J by 5 bases, with 9 bases left in between. This CDR3 contains 13 residues. The CDR3 region has the DNA TGTGCCAGCAGCTTAATTAGTCGGGAGACCCAGTACTTC. This codes for CASSLISRETQYF.

The chain links TRBV16 to TRBJ1-2; TRBD1 might be the D (6 bases). This CDR3 region has 14 residues. V was shortened by 4 bases and J by 3 bases, with 12 bases between the two germline ends. CDR1 and CDR2 (germline): KGHSY, FQNENV. The CDR3 DNA sequence: TGTGCCAGCAGCCTGGCACAGGGCCACTATGGCTACACCTTC. The encoded protein is CASSLAQGHYGYTF.

V and J are TRBV25-1 and TRBJ2-7; TRBD2 is a possible D gene (5 bases). Germline CDR1 reads MGHDK; CDR2 reads SYGVNS. This CDR3 region has 12 residues. The V and J ends lost 8 bases and 4 bases respectively, with 12 bases between them. The CDR3 coding sequence is TGTGCCAGCCCTACGGGGATTTACGAGCAGTACGTC. This encodes CASPTGIYEQYV.

This clone occurred a few times. This chain joins TRBV27 and TRBJ1-2; 10 bases agree with TRBD1. The CDR3 is 12 amino acids. Germline CDR1 and CDR2: MNHEY and SMNVEV (reference sequence). V dropped 6 bases and J dropped 8; count of bases not matched to a gene: 3. The CDR3 loop reads CASSGTGVGYTF. CDR3 in DNA: TGTGCCAGCAGCGGGACAGGGGTCGGCTACACCTTC.

The chain couples TRBV19 to TRBJ2-3; the D gene is possibly TRBD1 (5 bases). The CDR3 has 15 amino acids. Germline CDR1 reads LNHDA; CDR2 reads SQIVND (reference sequence). Trimming took 5 bases from V and 0 from J, leaving 12 bases between them. The CDR3 sequence is CASSSQGFSTDTQYF. The CDR3 coding sequence is TGTGCCAGTAGTTCTCAGGGATTTAGCACAGATACGCAGTATTTT.

The rearrangement uses TRBV4-2 and TRBJ2-5; 8 nucleotides agree with TRBD2. The V gene end was trimmed by 1 base and the J gene end by 0 bases; junction bases not matched to a gene: 7. The CDR3 totals 17 residues. Germline V gives CDR1 LGHNA, CDR2 YNFKEQ. CDR3 sequence (DNA): TGTGCCAGCAGCCAAGTTGGCCCACTAGCGGACCAAGAGACCCAGTACTTC. It encodes CASSQVGPLADQETQYF.

The chain uses TRBV11-3 and TRBJ2-3, with TRBD1 identical over 10 bases. The V gene's germline CDR1 is SGHNT and CDR2 YENEEA. V lost 5 bases and J lost 3; bases outside the gene matches: 5. There are 15 residues in the CDR3. The chain's CDR3 is CASSRTGGRTDTQYF. The CDR3 region has the DNA TGTGCCAGCAGCCGGACAGGGGGTCGAACAGATACGCAGTATTTT.

This clone came up once. The chain combines TRBV6-5 with TRBJ1-2; D possibly corresponds to TRBD1 (6 bases). Trimming pared 2 bases from V and 7 bases from J, leaving 11 bases between. Germline loops: CDR1 MNHEY, CDR2 SVGAGI. The CDR3 totals 13 residues. CDR3 protein: CASSYGNRAGYTF. The DNA of the CDR3 is TGTGCCAGCAGTTACGGGAACAGGGCTGGCTACACCTTC.

The CDR3 DNA reads as TGTGCCACCAGCAGAGTAGGGGACAGGGGATACGAGCAGTACTTC. Encoded protein: CATSRVGDRGYEQYF. The chain joins TRBV15 to TRBJ2-7; 10 nucleotides align to TRBD1. The germline gives CDR1 LNHNV, CDR2 YYDKDF (reference sequence). This CDR3 comprises 15 residues. V was pared by 1 base and J by 4 bases, with 4 bases of the junction left unmatched.

This chain joins TRBV6-1 and TRBJ2-5; 12 nucleotides line up with TRBD2. Looked up from germline, CDR1 is MNHNS and CDR2 is SASEGT. The CDR3 covers 16 residues. The trim removed 4 bases at V and 7 bases at J, leaving 10 bases unmatched. The CDR3 here is CASSGLAGVGGGTQYF. The DNA of the CDR3 is TGTGCCAGCAGTGGACTAGCGGGAGTCGGGGGGGGGACCCAGTACTTC.

The rearrangement joins TRBV11-3 to TRBJ2-2; D is possibly TRBD2 (6 bases). The length of the CDR3 is 13 residues. Germline CDR1 SGHNT, CDR2 YENEEA. V was clipped by 8 bases and J by 5 bases, with 12 bases between them. CDR3 DNA sequence: TGTGCCAGCGCGCAGGGAGGTACCGGGGAGCTGTTTTTT. Its protein product is CASAQGGTGELFF.